The present entry profiles one T cell receptor beta chain with its context. What it binds is not known. V lost 5 bases and J lost 6; bases outside the gene matches: 11. This CDR3 has 15 residues. TCRdb re-derived calls from the 5' RACE reads in MiXCR, one entry per CDR3 protein. The data hold 400,000 to 550,000 distinct CDR3 sequences, with about 24% observed a single time. This entry is derived from a study of identical twins. Study outcomes and limitations: Monozygotic twin pairs showed more out-of-frame TCR alpha sharing than models estimated. With beta out-of-frame sequences, excess sharing by twins was weaker.

A further study also used this sample, focusing on T cells expressing NK-cell markers. Per that study: Most of the eight sequenced donors were HCMV-seropositive; one was seronegative. Of the CD8+ T cells in six donors, about 1.0-7.0% belonged to dominant NKG2C+ clonotypes.

Specimen: CD4+ T cells sorted from blood. The chain links TRBV12-3 or TRBV12-4 to TRBJ2-7, with 9 bases fitting TRBD1. The clonotype comes from a woman aged 18-29 years in good health. The CDR3 nucleotides are TGTGCCAGCAGTCCTGCCGGGACAGGGACTACCGAGCAGTACTTC. This gives the protein CASSPAGTGTTEQYF.